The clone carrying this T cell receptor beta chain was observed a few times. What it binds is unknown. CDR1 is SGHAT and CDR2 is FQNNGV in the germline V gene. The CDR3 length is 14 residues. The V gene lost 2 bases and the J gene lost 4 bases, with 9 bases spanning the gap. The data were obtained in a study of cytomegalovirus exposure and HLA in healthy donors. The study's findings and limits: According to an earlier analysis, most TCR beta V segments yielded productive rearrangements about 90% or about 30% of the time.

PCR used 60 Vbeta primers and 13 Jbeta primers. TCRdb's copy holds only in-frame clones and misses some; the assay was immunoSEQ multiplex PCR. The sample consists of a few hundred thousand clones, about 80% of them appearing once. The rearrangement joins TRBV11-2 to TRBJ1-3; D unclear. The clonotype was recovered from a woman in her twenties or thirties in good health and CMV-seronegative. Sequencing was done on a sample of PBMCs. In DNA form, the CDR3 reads TGTGCCAGCAGCTTAATGCTGGGCGGAAACACCATATATTTT. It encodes CASSLMLGGNTIYF.